The rows below give T cell receptor beta chains drawn from one sample of a study of shared clonotypes between healthy human individuals. Here immunoSEQ multiplex PCR was the method, and the copy in TCRdb shows in-frame clones only, minus some. The table has around 1.5 million clones, roughly 98% seen once. The sequenced sample was naive CD4+ T cells sorted from blood. Receptor source: a man aged 25-45 years in good health. The CDR3 runs from the conserved cysteine through the conserved F or W. Each record gives: J gene, V gene, D gene, clone size, CDR3 protein, CDR3 DNA. A D gene is named only where the DNA matches it firmly. Part of the rows lack a size; the others show once, few, many or a class for expanded clones.

J gene: TRBJ2-7
V gene: TRBV7-9
D gene: TRBD2
clone size: -
CDR3 protein: CASSLGLAVAGEQYF
CDR3 DNA: TGTGCCAGCAGCTTAGGACTAGCGGTAGCCGGCGAGCAGTACTTC

J gene: TRBJ2-1
V gene: TRBV19
D gene: -
clone size: -
CDR3 protein: CASSTGDTYNEQFF
CDR3 DNA: TGTGCCAGTAGTACGGGGGATACCTACAATGAGCAGTTCTTC

J gene: TRBJ2-5
V gene: TRBV7-7
D gene: -
clone size: -
CDR3 protein: CASSDSRYEETQYF
CDR3 DNA: TGTGCCAGCAGCGATAGCCGCTACGAAGAGACCCAGTACTTC

J gene: TRBJ1-5
V gene: TRBV6-1
D gene: TRBD1
clone size: -
CDR3 protein: CASSPGGGNQPQHF
CDR3 DNA: TGTGCCAGCAGCCCAGGGGGCGGCAATCAGCCCCAGCATTTT

J gene: TRBJ2-1
V gene: TRBV5-1
D gene: -
clone size: -
CDR3 protein: CASSLSSATYNEQFF
CDR3 DNA: TGCGCCAGCAGCTTATCTAGCGCGACCTACAATGAGCAATTCTTC

J gene: TRBJ2-2
V gene: TRBV7-6
D gene: TRBD1
clone size: -
CDR3 protein: CASSRGDRSTGELFF
CDR3 DNA: TGTGCCAGCAGCCGCGGGGACAGGAGCACCGGGGAGCTGTTTTTT

J gene: TRBJ1-3
V gene: TRBV6-5
D gene: -
clone size: -
CDR3 protein: CASSYTREDTIYF
CDR3 DNA: TGTGCCAGCAGTTACACCAGGGAAGACACCATATATTTT

J gene: TRBJ2-3
V gene: TRBV18
D gene: TRBD1
clone size: -
CDR3 protein: CASSPLDRGTDTQYF
CDR3 DNA: TGTGCCAGCTCACCTTTGGACAGGGGAACAGATACGCAGTATTTT

J gene: TRBJ2-3
V gene: TRBV18
D gene: -
clone size: -
CDR3 protein: CASSPIREGGTDTQYF
CDR3 DNA: TGTGCCAGCTCACCAATAAGGGAGGGGGGCACAGATACGCAGTATTTT

J gene: TRBJ2-4
V gene: TRBV18
D gene: -
clone size: -
CDR3 protein: CASSPVSGVGVGIQYF
CDR3 DNA: TGTGCCAGCTCACCGGTTAGTGGGGTGGGCGTCGGCATTCAGTACTTC

J gene: TRBJ1-1
V gene: TRBV7-9
D gene: TRBD1
clone size: once
CDR3 protein: CASSPGQGLNTEAFF
CDR3 DNA: TGTGCCAGCAGCCCGGGACAGGGACTGAACACTGAAGCTTTCTTT

J gene: TRBJ2-1
V gene: TRBV28
D gene: -
clone size: once
CDR3 protein: CATRGLALWDEQFF
CDR3 DNA: TGTGCCACAAGAGGGCTAGCGTTGTGGGATGAGCAGTTCTTC

J gene: TRBJ2-7
V gene: TRBV5-1
D gene: -
clone size: -
CDR3 protein: CASSLDPRNTGQGEDDEQYF
CDR3 DNA: TGCGCCAGCAGCTTGGATCCTAGAAACACAGGGCAGGGTGAGGATGACGAGCAGTACTTC

J gene: TRBJ2-1
V gene: TRBV29-1
D gene: -
clone size: -
CDR3 protein: CSADLPSDEQFF
CDR3 DNA: TGCAGCGCCGATCTACCTAGCGATGAGCAGTTCTTC

J gene: TRBJ2-5
V gene: TRBV18
D gene: TRBD2
clone size: -
CDR3 protein: CASSPPMGREGQETQYF
CDR3 DNA: TGTGCCAGCTCACCACCGATGGGGCGGGAGGGCCAAGAGACCCAGTACTTC

J gene: TRBJ1-4
V gene: TRBV5-8
D gene: TRBD1
clone size: -
CDR3 protein: CASSVGQGEGGEKLFF
CDR3 DNA: TGTGCCAGCAGCGTGGGACAGGGAGAGGGAGGTGAAAAACTGTTTTTT

J gene: TRBJ2-1
V gene: TRBV14
D gene: -
clone size: -
CDR3 protein: CASSQDMAVGEQFF
CDR3 DNA: TGTGCCAGCAGCCAAGATATGGCCGTGGGTGAGCAGTTCTTC

J gene: TRBJ2-1
V gene: TRBV18
D gene: TRBD1
clone size: once
CDR3 protein: CASSPPQGAYNEQFF
CDR3 DNA: TGTGCCAGCTCACCACCCCAGGGGGCATACAATGAGCAGTTCTTC

J gene: TRBJ2-1
V gene: TRBV5-1
D gene: TRBD2
clone size: -
CDR3 protein: CASSFLAGDYNEQFF
CDR3 DNA: TGCGCCAGCAGCTTCTTAGCGGGAGACTACAATGAGCAGTTCTTC

J gene: TRBJ2-3
V gene: TRBV6-6
D gene: -
clone size: -
CDR3 protein: CASSSNTKDTGTQYF
CDR3 DNA: TGTGCCAGCAGTTCCAATACAAAAGACACCGGTACGCAGTATTTT

J gene: TRBJ2-1
V gene: TRBV11-1
D gene: TRBD2
clone size: -
CDR3 protein: CASSLTLAGANEQFF
CDR3 DNA: TGTGCCAGCAGCTTAACACTAGCGGGAGCCAATGAGCAGTTCTTC

J gene: TRBJ2-2
V gene: TRBV2
D gene: -
clone size: -
CDR3 protein: CASSATPNGELFF
CDR3 DNA: TGTGCCAGCAGCGCCACCCCCAACGGGGAGCTGTTTTTT

J gene: TRBJ2-1
V gene: TRBV6-1
D gene: -
clone size: -
CDR3 protein: CASSDRGFTYNEQFF
CDR3 DNA: TGTGCCAGCAGTGACCGGGGGTTCACCTACAATGAGCAGTTCTTC

J gene: TRBJ1-5
V gene: TRBV6-1
D gene: -
clone size: -
CDR3 protein: CASSEKVGASQPQHF
CDR3 DNA: TGTGCCAGCAGTGAAAAAGTGGGGGCGAGTCAGCCCCAGCATTTT

J gene: TRBJ2-7
V gene: TRBV5-1
D gene: -
clone size: -
CDR3 protein: CASSLGVARTQEQYF
CDR3 DNA: TGCGCCAGCAGCTTGGGGGTAGCGAGAACCCAGGAGCAGTACTTC

J gene: TRBJ2-7
V gene: TRBV6-5
D gene: -
clone size: -
CDR3 protein: CASSYSGIPYEQYF
CDR3 DNA: TGTGCCAGCAGTTACTCAGGGATACCCTACGAGCAGTACTTC

J gene: TRBJ2-3
V gene: TRBV28
D gene: -
clone size: -
CDR3 protein: CASSFSVPRDTDTQYF
CDR3 DNA: TGTGCCAGCAGTTTCAGTGTTCCCCGAGACACAGATACGCAGTATTTT